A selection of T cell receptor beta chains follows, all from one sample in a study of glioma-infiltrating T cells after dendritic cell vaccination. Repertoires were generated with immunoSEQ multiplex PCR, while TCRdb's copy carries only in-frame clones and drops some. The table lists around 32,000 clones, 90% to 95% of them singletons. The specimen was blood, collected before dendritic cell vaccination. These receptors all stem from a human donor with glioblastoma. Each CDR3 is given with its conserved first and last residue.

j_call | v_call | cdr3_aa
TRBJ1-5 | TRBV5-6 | CASSLYGGGGNQPQHF
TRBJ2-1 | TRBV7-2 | CASSSLFGTGEYNEQFF
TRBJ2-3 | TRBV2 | CASKGGGGSTDTQYF
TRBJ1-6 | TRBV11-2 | CASSSIKQGAHLHF
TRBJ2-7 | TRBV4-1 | CASSLDQGARSYEQYF
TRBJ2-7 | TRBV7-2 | CASSLGLAEYEQYF
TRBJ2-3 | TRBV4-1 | CASSLGLAGLTQYF
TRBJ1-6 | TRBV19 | CASSIDPPGGFNSPLHF
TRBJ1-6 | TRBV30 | CAWTMDSLYNSPLHF
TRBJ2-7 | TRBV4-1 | CASSQTQGLALYEQYF
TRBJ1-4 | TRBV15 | CATSTTGQSYEKLFF
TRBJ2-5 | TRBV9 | CASSELGTGKETQYF
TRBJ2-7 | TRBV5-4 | CASSPGLTQAYEQYF
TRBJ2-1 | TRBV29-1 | CSGAWRSSYNEQFF
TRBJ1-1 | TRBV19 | CASTSFEPNTEAFF
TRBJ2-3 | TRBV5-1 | CASSQTSASTDTQYF
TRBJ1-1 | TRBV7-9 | CASSLIEGLNTEAFF
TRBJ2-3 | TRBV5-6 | CASSLGAGVSTDTQYF
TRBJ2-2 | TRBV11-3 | CASSSSTGNTGELFF
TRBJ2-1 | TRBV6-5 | CASKGLAGGPYEQFF
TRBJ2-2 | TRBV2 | CASRGLLNTGELFF
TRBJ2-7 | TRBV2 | CASSEHPESSYEQYF
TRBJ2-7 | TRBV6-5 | CASTNRGSQYEQYF
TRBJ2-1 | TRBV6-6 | CASTKTGVEQFF
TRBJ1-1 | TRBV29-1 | CSAYTGDGTEAFF
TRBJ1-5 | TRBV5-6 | CASSLGGAFNQPQHF
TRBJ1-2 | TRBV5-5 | CASREAGTGGHYGYTF
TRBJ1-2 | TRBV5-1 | CASSWAGYGYTF
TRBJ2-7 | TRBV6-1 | CASSTIQGAEQYF
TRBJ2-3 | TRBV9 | CASSPHGGIDTQYF
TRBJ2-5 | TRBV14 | CASSQGGLQETQYF
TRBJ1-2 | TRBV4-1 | CASSQVRGIGASHTF
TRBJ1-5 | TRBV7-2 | CASSQAIEAQPQHF
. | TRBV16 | CASSRTGISYEQYF
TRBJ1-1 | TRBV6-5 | CASRSGGRPAFF
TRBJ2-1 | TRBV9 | CASSVEGVEYNEQFF
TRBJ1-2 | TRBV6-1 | CASSLTGNYGYTF
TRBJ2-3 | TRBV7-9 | CASSLEGASTDTQYF
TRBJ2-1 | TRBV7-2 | CASSSLRTGVDEQFF
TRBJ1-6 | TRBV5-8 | CASSFVESPLHF
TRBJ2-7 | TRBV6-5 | CASSRDRGRGQYF
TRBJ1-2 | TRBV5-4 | CASSLDGRGFVGYTF
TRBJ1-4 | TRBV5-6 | CASSSGQILGEKLFF
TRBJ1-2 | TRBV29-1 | CSVEGTGDANYGYTF
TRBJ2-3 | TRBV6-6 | CASSYNSGRDTQYF
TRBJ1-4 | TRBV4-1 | CASSLWTPPNEKLFF
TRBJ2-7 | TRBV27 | CASSSGLTTYEQYF
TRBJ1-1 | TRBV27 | CASSLGGNTEAFF
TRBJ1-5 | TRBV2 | CASSEMGGSNQPQHF
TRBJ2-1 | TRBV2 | CASERQMTEYNEQFF
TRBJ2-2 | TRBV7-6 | CASARAGRATGELFF
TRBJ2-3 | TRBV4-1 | CASSDLKTDTQYF
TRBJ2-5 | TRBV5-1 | CASSSRDRGVQTQYF
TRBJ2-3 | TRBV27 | CASSLSGGTGGGQYF
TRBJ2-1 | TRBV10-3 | CAISLAGVPGGDEQFF
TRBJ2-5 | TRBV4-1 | CASSLGLAGGGETQYF
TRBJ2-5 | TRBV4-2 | CASSQERYETQYF
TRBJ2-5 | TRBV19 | CASSTLTSGQETQYF